The clone carrying this TCR beta chain showed up many times. The antigen remains undetermined. TCR beta CDR3 regions were amplified from RNA. RT-PCR in the first round (using the HTBI primer set) targeted the TCR CDR3. MiXCR was run by TCRdb on the multiplex PCR reads, yielding one entry per CDR3 protein. This sample yields hundreds of thousands of distinct CDR3 sequences, of which 16% are seen a single time; roughly 3.4% belongs to the top ten. The data stem from a study of T cells in Graves' hyperthyroidism and ophthalmopathy. Broader study findings: The authors' 13 V-J model separated ophthalmopathy from stable hyperthyroidism.

This CDR3 region has 15 residues. The V end was cut by 4 bases, the J end by 4 bases, with 14 bases between. Germline assignment: CDR1 SGHTA and CDR2 FQGTGA. V is TRBV7-3 and J is TRBJ2-1; tentatively, D is TRBD1 or TRBD2 (6 bases each). This clonotype was sampled from a woman aged 40-49 years with Graves' ophthalmopathy. The sequenced material came from blood. CDR3 sequence reads: CASSYRGQGYNEQFF. In nucleotides, the CDR3 is TGTGCCAGCAGCTACCGGGGGCAGGGTTACAATGAGCAGTTCTTC.